This T cell receptor (beta chain) appears in the sequencing data of a study of blood T cell repertoires in COVID-19. CDR1 SGHAT and CDR2 FQDESV come from the germline V gene (reference sequence). The CDR3 runs to 15 residues. V gave up 1 base and J gave up 2 bases; unmatched junction bases: 5. This clone was recorded only once. As originally analysed: Amplified reference gene primers provided the basis for estimating nucleated cell counts. TCRdb keeps only in-frame clones here, not all; method: immunoSEQ multiplex PCR. From that table come the V and J calls and clone size; the DNA was used to work out D and trimming. Here the sample spans 400,000 or so clones, around 90% being singletons.

The clonotype originates from a man between 18 and 35 years old who had recovered from COVID-19. The chain joins TRBV11-1 to TRBJ2-7; TRBD2 matches at 7 bases. The sequencing sample was made of PBMCs or T cells enriched from blood (not recorded which). CDR3 loop: CASSLEAGPAYEQYF. DNA of the CDR3: TGTGCCAGCAGCTTAGAAGCGGGGCCAGCCTACGAGCAGTACTTC. Supplemented by reference TRBV11-1 and TRBJ2-7, the full variable domain reads EAEVAQSPRYKITEKSQAVAFWCDPISGHATLYWYRQILGQGPELLVQFQDESVVDDSQLPKDRFSAERLKGVDSTLKIQPAELGDSAMYLCASSLEAGPAYEQYFGPGTRLTVT.